What follows are 24 T cell receptor beta chains derived from one specimen sequenced in a study of response to subunit inactivated influenza vaccine. TCRdb reanalysed the RT-PCR reads using MiXCR and keeps one entry per CDR3 protein. The data hold about 610,000 distinct CDR3 sequences, with 12% to 15% observed a single time. The specimen was PBMCs from blood, collected 11 to 12 days after vaccination. Receptors were obtained from a man over 45 who received an inactivated influenza vaccine.

This rearrangement joins TRBV6-2 or TRBV6-3 to TRBJ1-5, with D maybe TRBD1 (5 bases). Germline assignment: CDR1 MNHEY and CDR2 SVGEGT. The CDR3 loop spans 14 amino acids. The V end was cut by 3 bases, the J end by 6 bases, with 12 bases between. CDR3 sequence: CASSYARDGQPQHF. CDR3 coding DNA: TGTGCCAGCAGTTATGCCAGGGACGGTCAGCCCCAGCATTTT.

The CDR3 spells CASSRNPGEGGETQYF. The CDR3 DNA sequence: TGTGCCAGCAGCCGCAACCCCGGGGAAGGTGGTGAGACCCAGTACTTC. V gene TRBV9 combines with J gene TRBJ2-5; D possibly corresponds to TRBD2 (5 bases). This CDR3 is 16 amino acids long. Germline CDR1 and CDR2: SGDLS and YYNGEE. Trimming cost V 4 bases and J 5 bases, with 21 bases left between them.

The chain has TRBV5-5 and TRBJ2-7; 8 positions agree with TRBD1. The CDR3 is made up of 16 amino acids. In germline, CDR1 is SGHKS, CDR2 YYEKEE (reference sequence). V lost 4 bases, J lost 2 bases, and 11 bases stayed unmatched. CDR3 amino acids: CASSLLPGQGPYEQYF. In DNA form, the CDR3 reads TGTGCCAGCAGCCTCCTTCCCGGACAGGGACCCTACGAGCAGTACTTC.

The chain has TRBV5-1 and TRBJ2-5; no clear D gene. CDR1 and CDR2 from the germline V gene are SGHRS and YFSETQ. Trimming took 0 bases from V and 9 from J, leaving 9 bases between them. The CDR3 has 12 amino acids. In nucleotides, the CDR3 is TGCGCCAGCAGCTTGGGGTATCGGTCCCAGTACTTC. Residues: CASSLGYRSQYF.

This clonotype was seen a few times. The genes are TRBV14 and TRBJ1-2; no definite D call. Per the germline V gene, CDR1 is SGHDN and CDR2 is FVKESK. Trimming took 0 bases from V and 8 from J, leaving 10 bases between them. This CDR3 spans 13 amino acids. The CDR3 here is CASSQDIVGGYTF. CDR3 nucleotide sequence: TGTGCCAGCAGCCAAGATATCGTGGGCGGCTACACCTTC.

CDR3 region: CSGVRYNEQFF. The CDR3 DNA follows: TGCAGCGGAGTACGCTACAATGAGCAGTTCTTC. This chain uses TRBV29-1 with TRBJ2-1; D is unclear. V shed 7 bases and J shed 3 bases, with 7 bases lying between them. This CDR3 is 11 amino acids long. CDR1 and CDR2 from the germline V gene are SQVTM and ANQGSEA.

J is TRBJ2-1 and V is TRBV6-2 or TRBV6-3, with 10 positions matching TRBD2. The germline gives CDR1 MNHEY, CDR2 SVGEGT. The V segment lost 8 bases and the J segment 5 bases; nucleotides outside the gene matches: 3. This CDR3 region has 13 residues. In DNA, the CDR3 is TGTGCCAGCTGTGGACTAGCGGACAATGAGCAGTTCTTC. It is translated as CASCGLADNEQFF.

This clonotype was counted at least ten times. V and J are TRBV30 and TRBJ1-2; D not certain. The CDR3 loop spans 14 amino acids. Germline values: CDR1 GTSNPN, CDR2 SVGIG (reference sequence). The V gene lost 3 bases and the J gene lost 8 bases, with 19 bases spanning the gap. DNA of the CDR3: TGTGCCTGGAGCGAAGACTTTGACTCGCAAGGCTACACCTTC. Translation gives CAWSEDFDSQGYTF.

The V gene is TRBV2, the J gene TRBJ1-2, with unresolved D. The CDR3 sequence is 14 residues long. Germline CDR1 reads SNHLY; CDR2 reads FYNNEI. The V gene lost 6 bases and the J gene lost 4 bases, with 15 bases spanning the gap. The CDR3 DNA reads TGTGCCAGCAGGTACCAAGGGCGGACCTATGGCTACACCTTC. Protein product: CASRYQGRTYGYTF.

This clonotype turned up a few times. This chain uses TRBV28 with TRBJ1-5, with D maybe TRBD1 (6 bases). V lost 2 bases, J lost 7 bases, and 15 bases lay in between. The CDR3 covers 15 residues. The germline gives CDR1 MDHEN, CDR2 SYDVKM. In nucleotides, the CDR3 is TGTGCCAGCAGTTTACAGGGGACGCCCTACCAGCCCCAGCATTTT. This encodes CASSLQGTPYQPQHF.

This clonotype showed up just a few times. The V and J genes are TRBV19 and TRBJ2-1; D perhaps matches TRBD2 (6 bases). V was clipped by 3 bases and J by 5 bases, with 23 bases between them. This CDR3 has 18 amino acids. CDR1 is LNHDA and CDR2 is SQIVND in the germline V gene (reference sequence). The CDR3 is CASSMSQPTSPADNEQFF. The CDR3 nucleotides are TGTGCCAGTAGTATGTCCCAACCAACTAGCCCCGCTGACAATGAGCAGTTCTTC. Supplemented by reference TRBV19 and TRBJ2-1, the full variable domain reads DGGITQSPKYLFRKEGQNVTLSCEQNLNHDAMYWYRQDPGQGLRLIYYSQIVNDFQKGDIAEGYSVSREKKESFPLTVTSAQKNPTAFYLCASSMSQPTSPADNEQFFGPGTRLTVL.

At least ten counts were recorded for this clonotype. The chain links TRBV11-1 to TRBJ2-3; 8 bases align to TRBD2. The CDR3 spans 20 residues. Germline values: CDR1 SGHAT, CDR2 FQDESV (reference sequence). J was trimmed by 1 base and V by 1 base; bases with no gene match: 16. CDR3 DNA: TGTGCCAGCAGCTTAGTGGGCGGCGCGGGGGGTGCCCTGGGCACAGATACGCAGTATTTT. Amino acid sequence: CASSLVGGAGGALGTDTQYF. The full variable domain, its missing parts supplied by reference TRBV11-1 and TRBJ2-3, is EAEVAQSPRYKITEKSQAVAFWCDPISGHATLYWYRQILGQGPELLVQFQDESVVDDSQLPKDRFSAERLKGVDSTLKIQPAELGDSAMYLCASSLVGGAGGALGTDTQYFGPGTRLTVL.

V usage is TRBV3-1 and J usage is TRBJ2-7; the D gene is possibly TRBD2 (6 bases). CDR1 is LGHDT and CDR2 is YNNKEL in the germline V gene (reference sequence). V lost 5 bases and J lost 0, with 14 bases in between. The CDR3 is made up of 15 amino acids. CDR3 protein: CASSRSSVYSYEQYF. Written as DNA, the CDR3 is TGTGCCAGCAGCAGATCTAGCGTCTACTCCTACGAGCAGTACTTC.

This clonotype was recorded a few times. The V gene is TRBV7-9, the J gene TRBJ2-1; 7 bases are a match to TRBD1. Germline V gene data show CDR1 as SEHNR and CDR2 as FQNEAQ (reference sequence). V lost 3 bases to trimming and J lost 7 bases; unmatched junction nucleotides: 12. This CDR3 has 16 amino acids. For the CDR3, the DNA is TGTGCCAGCAGCTTCCCCAGAGGGGGCGTTTGGAATGAGCAGTTCTTC. Residues: CASSFPRGGVWNEQFF.

This clonotype was detected a few times. The chain has TRBV10-3 and TRBJ1-1; 8 bases map to TRBD1. J was trimmed by 3 bases and V by 6 bases; bases with no gene match: 6. CDR1 is ENHRY and CDR2 is SYGVKD in the germline V gene. The CDR3 length is 14 residues. Written as DNA, the CDR3 is TGTGCCATCAGGGGGGCGACAGGGGACACTGAAGCTTTCTTT. Translated, it gives CAIRGATGDTEAFF.

Concerning this clonotype: One end of the junction is discordant with germline, which a read error may explain. The chain combines TRBV7-3 with TRBJ2-3; 8 bases map to TRBD1. The CDR3 totals 14 residues. Germline CDR1 and CDR2: SGHTA and FQGTGA. The CDR3 nucleotides read TGTGCCATCAGCCGACAGGGGAGCGCAGATACGCAGTATTTT. Amino acid sequence: CAISRQGSADTQYF.

This clonotype was detected many times. The chain joins TRBV12-3 or TRBV12-4 to TRBJ2-4; D possibly corresponds to TRBD2 (7 bases). Trimming removed 4 bases from V and 3 bases from J, with 10 bases in between. The CDR3 runs to 14 residues. The CDR3 region has the DNA TGTGCCAGCAGTTACAGGGAGGGCAAAAACATTCAGTACTTC. Protein product: CASSYREGKNIQYF.

This clonotype was detected many times. The chain is built from TRBV27 and TRBJ2-1, with D tentatively TRBD2 (6 bases). This CDR3 spans 15 amino acids. Germline V gene sequence: CDR1 MNHEY, CDR2 SMNVEV (reference sequence). V was shortened by 8 bases and J by 9 bases, with 23 bases between the two germline ends. CDR3 in DNA: TGTGCCAGCGCCGATACCGATAGGAGGGCCGGTGAGCAGTTCTTC. It is translated as CASADTDRRAGEQFF.

Ten or more counts support this clonotype. This sequence joins TRBV12-3 or TRBV12-4 and TRBJ1-1, with D uncertain. V was clipped by 5 bases and J by 1 base, with 11 bases between them. The CDR3 contains 14 residues. CDR3 DNA: TGTGCCAGCAGTCTCGGGCACGGGAACACTGAAGCTTTCTTT. It specifies CASSLGHGNTEAFF.

This clonotype has at least ten counts. The chain is built from TRBV7-2 and TRBJ1-2; no reliable D call. Looked up from germline, CDR1 is SGHTA and CDR2 is FQGNSA. The CDR3 runs 14 residues. V gave up 1 base and J gave up 5 bases, with 11 bases separating them. CDR3 DNA sequence: TGTGCCAGCAGCTTAGAACCGGGGAGGTATGGCTACACCTTC. This codes for CASSLEPGRYGYTF.

This clonotype has more than one count but fewer than ten. The gene calls are TRBV20-1 and TRBJ1-6; D uncertain. The germline V gene encodes CDR1 DFQATT and CDR2 SNEGSKA (reference sequence). V was shortened by 6 bases and J by 13 bases, with 16 bases between the two germline ends. CDR3 length equals 12 residues. Written as DNA, the CDR3 is TGCAGTGCCGAAGATGGGAGTGCGCCCCTCCACTTT. Its translation is CSAEDGSAPLHF.

The rearrangement joins TRBV28 to TRBJ2-3; a possible D gene is TRBD2 (6 bases). Germline assignment: CDR1 MDHEN and CDR2 SYDVKM. Trimming stripped 4 bases from V and 1 base from J, with 30 bases between. The CDR3 is 21 amino acids. The CDR3 sequence: CASSYRWWQGDGGTGTDTQYF. CDR3 in DNA: TGTGCCAGCAGTTATCGTTGGTGGCAGGGCGATGGCGGGACCGGCACAGATACGCAGTATTTT.

In regard to this clonotype: Given a much more abundant clone one base away, this may be a read error. The chain has TRBV5-5 and TRBJ1-4; no definite D call. Between the trimmed V and J ends, which lost 4 bases and 9 bases, there was a span of 10 bases. The CDR3 is 12 residues long. CDR1 is SGHKS, CDR2 YYEKEE, per germline (reference sequence). The CDR3 is CASSLYGKKLFF. CDR3 DNA: TGTGCCAGCAGCCTTTACGGGAAAAAACTGTTTTTT.

J is TRBJ1-2 and V is TRBV10-3; 7 positions agree with TRBD1. The ends lost 6 bases at V and 4 bases at J; junction bases unmatched: 5. Germline V gene sequence: CDR1 ENHRY, CDR2 SYGVKD. CDR3 length: 13 residues. CDR3 amino acids: CAISERDSYGYTF. CDR3 nucleotide sequence: TGTGCCATCAGCGAACGGGACAGCTATGGCTACACCTTC.